The clone carrying this T cell receptor (beta chain) occurred a few times. TCRdb called clones again from the PCR reads with MiXCR. The sample contains approximately 15,000 clones, approximately 3.7% of which appear only once. These data originate in a study of metastatic and nonmetastatic thyroid tumors. CDR1 and CDR2 from the germline V gene are MDHEN and SYDVKM. The V end was cut by 7 bases, the J end by 4 bases, with 13 bases between. The CDR3 length is 13 residues. Every patient was untreated before thyroid surgery. The sequencing input was tumor tissue. The V call is TRBV28, the J call TRBJ1-2; D is uncertain. This receptor was taken from a female donor with papillary thyroid cancer or a benign thyroid nodule (not recorded which). Some clones in this sample may be carry-over from other donors' samples. CDR3 nucleotides: TGTGCCAGCACTACAGAGGCGGTCTATGGCTACACCTTC. Translated, it gives CASTTEAVYGYTF.